These 8 T cell receptor beta chains came from one sample sequenced in a study of blood T cell repertoires in COVID-19. Profiling relied on immunoSEQ multiplex PCR, and the TCRdb table lists in-frame clones only, not all of them. The sample includes some 310,000 clones, roughly 89% seen only once; the top ten take more than 0.85%. Input material: peripheral blood. These TCRs come from a woman aged 40 to 55 with COVID-19, enrolled during active disease.

The chain recombines TRBV27 with TRBJ2-7, with D uncertain. V lost 6 bases and J lost 0, with 6 bases in between. Germline V lookup: CDR1 MNHEY, CDR2 SMNVEV (reference sequence). CDR3 length equals 12 residues. Here the CDR3 reads CASSGGSYEQYF. CDR3 sequence (DNA): TGTGCCAGCAGCGGCGGCTCCTACGAGCAGTACTTC.

The chain links TRBV28 to TRBJ1-5, with D possibly being TRBD1 (6 bases). Germline V gene lookup returns CDR1 MDHEN and CDR2 SYDVKM. The CDR3 totals 15 residues. Trimming took 8 bases from V and 1 from J, leaving 15 bases between them. Here the CDR3 reads CASGGNRVSNQPQHF. CDR3 nucleotides: TGTGCCAGCGGGGGCAACAGGGTGAGCAATCAGCCCCAGCATTTT.

The chain recombines TRBV27 with TRBJ2-7, with 8 bases that match TRBD2. V shed 4 bases, J shed 3 bases, and the junction held 11 bases outside the gene matches. Germline CDR1 MNHEY, CDR2 SMNVEV (reference sequence). CDR3 size: 16 residues. This chain's CDR3 is CASSSQLADKNYEQYF. The CDR3 bases are TGTGCCAGCAGTTCCCAACTAGCGGACAAGAACTACGAGCAGTACTTC.

CDR3: CASSRYSGTSARYNEQFF. Written as DNA, the CDR3 is TGTGCCAGCAGCCGTTACTCGGGGACTAGCGCCAGATACAATGAGCAGTTCTTC. The chain joins TRBV7-9 to TRBJ2-1; 10 nucleotides match TRBD2. The CDR3 runs to 18 residues. The junction had 14 bases not matched to a gene; V was cut back by 5 bases and J by 4 bases. Germline lookup yields CDR1 SEHNR and CDR2 FQNEAQ (reference sequence).

The V and J genes are TRBV7-9 and TRBJ2-1, with TRBD2 identical over 8 bases. The CDR3 is made up of 19 amino acids. With V trimmed by 5 bases and J by 0 bases, 15 bases remained unmatched. Germline CDR1 SEHNR, CDR2 FQNEAQ (reference sequence). The DNA of the CDR3 is TGTGCCAGCAGCCCCCCGGTGGTTGGTAGCGGGACCTCCTACAATGAGCAGTTCTTC. Protein product: CASSPPVVGSGTSYNEQFF.

This clone has a single count. The chain joins TRBV5-4 to TRBJ1-1; 10 nucleotides line up with TRBD1. The CDR3 has 15 amino acids. The J segment lost 1 base and the V segment lost 4 bases, leaving 4 bases of the junction unmatched. The germline CDR1 and CDR2 sequences are SGHNT and YYREEE (reference sequence). The CDR3 region is CASSPDRGPNTEAFF. For the CDR3, the DNA is TGTGCCAGCAGCCCCGACAGGGGGCCGAACACTGAAGCTTTCTTT.

This chain connects TRBV7-9 to TRBJ1-5; 8 positions agree with TRBD1. The junction had 2 bases not matched to a gene; V was cut back by 5 bases and J by 2 bases. The CDR3 sequence is 14 residues long. From germline, CDR1 is SEHNR and CDR2 FQNEAQ (reference sequence). CDR3 region: CASSQTGGNQPQHF. CDR3 bases: TGTGCCAGCAGCCAGACAGGGGGCAATCAGCCCCAGCATTTT.

Regarding this clone: Distinct nucleotide sequences in the sample also encode this CDR3. The chain joins TRBV28 to TRBJ1-5, with unresolved D. CDR3 length equals 12 residues. Germline values: CDR1 MDHEN, CDR2 SYDVKM. The ends were cut back, 6 bases at V and 6 bases at J, with 9 bases in the middle. CDR3 sequence (DNA): TGTGCCAGCAGCTCCGGAGTTCAGCCCCAGCATTTT. This codes for CASSSGVQPQHF.